Shown below are 24 T cell receptor beta chains from a single sample sequenced in a study of T cell responses to AZD1222 COVID-19 vaccine. Profiling relied on immunoSEQ multiplex PCR, and the TCRdb table lists in-frame clones only, not all of them. Of 140,000 to 150,000 clones detected, approximately 88% appear once; the ten largest clones hold roughly 16%. Sequencing was performed on peripheral blood, taken on day 0 of AZD1222 vaccination. The receptors come from an adult in good health.

The chain links TRBV6-2 or TRBV6-3 to TRBJ1-5, with TRBD1 as a possible D gene (6 bases). The CDR3 consists of 17 residues. Germline V gives CDR1 MNHEY, CDR2 SVGEGT. V lost 5 bases to trimming and J lost 1 base, with 18 bases between them. Here the CDR3 DNA reads TGTGCCAGCAGTGCCCGGACAGCCCCGGCGAGCAATCAGCCCCAGCATTTT. Its protein product is CASSARTAPASNQPQHF.

The chain has TRBV6-1 and TRBJ1-5; no reliable D call. Germline CDR1 and CDR2: MNHNS and SASEGT. Trimming took 4 bases from V and 3 from J, leaving 19 bases between them. The CDR3 loop spans 17 amino acids. CDR3 coding DNA: TGTGCCAGCAGTGCGGGCCGGGGAGGCGCACCCAATCAGCCCCAGCATTTT. Translated, it gives CASSAGRGGAPNQPQHF.

This clone was observed once. The chain uses TRBV19 and TRBJ1-4, with unresolved D. Germline CDR1 LNHDA, CDR2 SQIVND (reference sequence). This CDR3 has 14 residues. V was pared by 6 bases and J by 4 bases, with 12 bases between. The DNA of the CDR3 is TGTGCCAGTAGGTTGCAGGCCCGTAATGAAAAACTGTTTTTT. It yields the protein CASRLQARNEKLFF.

The V gene is TRBV9, the J gene TRBJ1-6; the D gene is possibly TRBD1 (6 bases). V lost 3 bases to trimming and J lost 7 bases, with 8 bases between them. The CDR3 loop spans 13 amino acids. The V gene's germline CDR1 is SGDLS and CDR2 YYNGEE. The CDR3 DNA sequence: TGTGCCAGCAGCGGGACAGCAAATTCACCCCTCCACTTT. It is translated as CASSGTANSPLHF. Filled out from reference TRBV9 and TRBJ1-6, the complete variable domain reads DSGVTQTPKHLITATGQRVTLRCSPRSGDLSVYWYQQSLDQGLQFLIQYYNGEERAKGNILERFSAQQFPDLHSELNLSSLELGDSALYFCASSGTANSPLHFGNGTRLTVT.

This chain joins TRBV12-3 or TRBV12-4 and TRBJ2-7; D perhaps matches TRBD1 (6 bases). This CDR3 comprises 13 residues. Trimming removed 8 bases from V and 3 bases from J, with 14 bases in between. The CDR3 loop is CASQDSHLYEQYF. CDR3 DNA sequence: TGTGCCAGCCAGGACAGCCACCTCTACGAGCAGTACTTC.

The chain uses TRBV4-3 and TRBJ1-4; D gene unclear. Germline CDR1 reads LGHNA; CDR2 reads YSLEER. Trimming removed 1 base at V and 4 bases at J, with 10 bases between. The CDR3 runs to 15 residues. CDR3 protein: CASSQGWAYNEKLFF. Here the CDR3 DNA reads TGCGCCAGCAGCCAAGGGTGGGCTTATAATGAAAAACTGTTTTTT.

The chain recombines TRBV5-4 with TRBJ1-1; D gene uncertain. This CDR3 comprises 11 residues. Germline assignment: CDR1 SGHNT and CDR2 YYREEE (reference sequence). The V and J ends lost 1 base and 7 bases respectively, with 5 bases between them. The CDR3 region is CASSLSLEAFF. CDR3 coding DNA: TGTGCCAGCAGCTTGTCACTTGAAGCTTTCTTT. The full variable domain, in which reference TRBV5-4 and TRBJ1-1 provide the parts outside the CDR3, is ETGVTQSPTHLIKTRGQQVTLRCSSQSGHNTVSWYQQALGQGPQFIFQYYREEENGRGNFPPRFSGLQFPNYSSELNVNALELDDSALYLCASSLSLEAFFGQGTRLTVV.

The rearrangement joins TRBV5-4 to TRBJ1-1; a possible D gene is TRBD1 (5 bases). V lost 5 bases to trimming and J lost 1 base, with 18 bases between them. Germline V gene sequence: CDR1 SGHNT, CDR2 YYREEE (reference sequence). The CDR3 is 16 residues long. The CDR3 spells CASRAGSGQPNTEAFF. The DNA for the CDR3 is TGTGCCAGCAGAGCGGGGTCGGGGCAGCCGAACACTGAAGCTTTCTTT.

The chain links TRBV5-6 to TRBJ1-5; 7 bases are shared with TRBD1. This CDR3 region has 15 residues. V gave up 3 bases and J gave up 6 bases; unmatched junction bases: 9. Germline V gives CDR1 SGHDT, CDR2 YYEEEE. The CDR3 nucleotides are TGTGCCAGCAGCTCCCTCGACAGGGAGACTCAGCCCCAGCATTTT. Its protein is CASSSLDRETQPQHF.

This clone occurred a few times. This sequence joins TRBV11-3 and TRBJ2-6; TRBD1 agrees at 9 bases. This CDR3 is built from 16 residues. J lost 2 bases, V lost 4 bases, and 3 bases had no gene match. The germline V gene has CDR1 SGHNT and CDR2 YENEEA. The CDR3 sequence: CASSSRQGAGANVLTF. For the CDR3, the DNA is TGTGCCAGCAGCTCCCGACAGGGGGCTGGGGCCAACGTCCTGACTTTC. Looking up the rest from reference TRBV11-3 and TRBJ2-6 gives the full variable domain: EAGVVQSPRYKIIEKKQPVAFWCNPISGHNTLYWYLQNLGQGPELLIRYENEEAVDDSQLPKDRFSAERLKGVDSTLKIQPAELGDSAVYLCASSSRQGAGANVLTFGAGSRLTVL.

V gene TRBV6-5 combines with J gene TRBJ1-2, with D possibly being TRBD1 (6 bases). Trimming shortened V by 4 bases and J by 2 bases, and 8 bases separated the two germline ends. The V gene's germline CDR1 is MNHEY and CDR2 SVGAGI. The CDR3 length is 13 residues. DNA for the CDR3: TGTGCCAGCAGTTCGGGACAAAACTATGGCTACACCTTC. Its translation is CASSSGQNYGYTF.

This sequence joins TRBV4-2 and TRBJ1-2; the D gene is possibly TRBD1 (6 bases). CDR1 is LGHNA and CDR2 is YNFKEQ in the germline V gene. The V end lost 1 base, the J end lost 8 bases, and 17 bases lay between the germline ends. The CDR3 spans 15 residues. CDR3 nucleotide sequence: TGTGCCAGCAGCCAAGCAAACAGGGAGGGGGTCGGCTACACCTTC. It yields the protein CASSQANREGVGYTF.

V is TRBV11-2 and J is TRBJ2-3; D is undetermined. The CDR3 spans 12 residues. Germline V gene data show CDR1 as SGHAT and CDR2 as FQNNGV. Trimming took off 5 bases at V and 2 bases at J, with 5 bases between the two ends. The CDR3 DNA reads as TGTGCCAGCAGCCTAACCACAGATACGCAGTATTTT. Its protein is CASSLTTDTQYF.

The gene calls are TRBV6-2 or TRBV6-3 and TRBJ2-6; D remains ambiguous. The CDR3 is 14 amino acids. The V gene's germline CDR1 is MNHEY and CDR2 SVGEGT. V was trimmed by 4 bases and J by 2 bases, leaving 6 bases between them. CDR3 amino acids: CASSSFTGANVLTF. DNA for the CDR3: TGTGCCAGCAGTTCGTTCACTGGGGCCAACGTCCTGACTTTC.

The chain has TRBV5-1 and TRBJ1-2; D is ambiguous. The germline V gene has CDR1 SGHRS and CDR2 YFSETQ. The CDR3 extends over 14 amino acids. Deletions cut 0 bases from V and 7 bases from J, with 13 bases between. The CDR3 sequence: CASSLERNLVGYTF. CDR3 nucleotide sequence: TGCGCCAGCAGCTTGGAACGGAACCTCGTTGGCTACACCTTC.

The rearrangement links TRBV5-1 to TRBJ1-1; D not certain. V gave up 2 bases and J gave up 0 bases, with 14 bases separating them. The CDR3 totals 16 residues. Germline assignment: CDR1 SGHRS and CDR2 YFSETQ. Here the CDR3 reads CASSLSTGIMNTEAFF. CDR3 nucleotide sequence: TGCGCCAGCAGCTTATCGACCGGGATTATGAACACTGAAGCTTTCTTT.

The CDR3 DNA is TGTGCCAGCAGCCAAGATCACGAGGGGCGCGTCTATGGCTACACCTTC. Translation: CASSQDHEGRVYGYTF. This chain connects TRBV4-2 to TRBJ1-2; D perhaps matches TRBD1 (5 bases). V was trimmed by 0 bases and J by 4 bases, leaving 15 bases between them. Germline V CDR1 and CDR2: LGHNA, YNFKEQ. The CDR3 consists of 16 residues.

J is TRBJ1-6 and V is TRBV18; D is unclear. This CDR3 has 15 amino acids. From germline, CDR1 is KGHSH and CDR2 LQKENI. V was trimmed by 3 bases and J by 0 bases, leaving 6 bases between them. In DNA form, the CDR3 reads TGTGCCAGCTCACCGCAGGTCTCCTATAATTCACCCCTCCACTTT. Its protein is CASSPQVSYNSPLHF.

DNA for the CDR3: TGTGCCAGCATGGCAGGGGGCTATGGCTACACCTTC. Its protein product is CASMAGGYGYTF. The rearrangement joins TRBV28 to TRBJ1-2; 7 positions agree with TRBD1. The V gene end was trimmed by 7 bases and the J gene end by 4 bases; junction bases not matched to a gene: 3. This CDR3 has 12 amino acids. The germline V gene encodes CDR1 MDHEN and CDR2 SYDVKM.

V usage is TRBV30 and J usage is TRBJ1-3; perhaps TRBD1 as D (5 bases). The CDR3 is 14 residues long. Trimming removed 1 base at V and 0 bases at J, with 7 bases between. Germline CDR1 GTSNPN, CDR2 SVGIG (reference sequence). In DNA, the CDR3 is TGTGCCTGGAGTGACAGGTCCTCTGGAAACACCATATATTTT. This sequence encodes CAWSDRSSGNTIYF.

This clone occurred a few times. V is TRBV6-6 and J is TRBJ1-6, with D perhaps matching TRBD1 (6 bases). This CDR3 comprises 13 residues. Germline CDR1 and CDR2: MNHNY and SVGAGI (reference sequence). V shed 7 bases and J shed 9 bases, with 13 bases lying between them. The CDR3 region is CASKTGTGSPLHF. The DNA of the CDR3 is TGTGCCAGCAAAACAGGGACGGGTTCACCCCTCCACTTT.

J is TRBJ1-5 and V is TRBV6-2 or TRBV6-3; 8 nucleotides align to TRBD1. Germline V gene sequence: CDR1 MNHEY, CDR2 SVGEGT. This CDR3 is 17 amino acids long. V lost 1 base to trimming and J lost 5 bases; unmatched junction nucleotides: 10. The CDR3 here is CASSYLLHGTGDQPQHF. CDR3 nucleotides: TGTGCCAGCAGTTACTTACTACACGGGACAGGAGATCAGCCCCAGCATTTT.

The chain recombines TRBV25-1 with TRBJ1-2; D remains ambiguous. Germline V lookup: CDR1 MGHDK, CDR2 SYGVNS. This CDR3 has 15 residues. The ends were cut back, 0 bases at V and 2 bases at J, with 10 bases in the middle. This CDR3 is CASSEYGGHNYGYTF. CDR3 DNA sequence: TGTGCCAGCAGTGAATACGGAGGGCACAACTATGGCTACACCTTC.

The chain joins TRBV19 to TRBJ1-2; D might be TRBD1 (6 bases). Trimming cost V 10 bases and J 8 bases, with 20 bases left between them. Germline V gene lookup returns CDR1 LNHDA and CDR2 SQIVND (reference sequence). The CDR3 runs 13 residues. CDR3 in amino acids: CATYGGVRGGYTF. CDR3 in DNA: TGTGCCACATACGGGGGCGTACGTGGAGGCTACACCTTC.